This is a list of T cell receptor beta chains from one sample in a study of T cell repertoires in ileal Crohn's disease. Using immunoSEQ multiplex PCR, the repertoire was profiled, and TCRdb retains in-frame clones only, with some absent. Of about 59,000 clones listed, about 89% are singletons. The sequenced material came from ileal tissue. The receptors stem from an adult with Crohn's disease. Both conserved end residues are part of each CDR3. D genes are given only for firm matches. Clone size, where shown, is once, few, many, or a class for clones that have expanded.

D	J	V	size	DNA	CDR3
NA	TRBJ2-7	TRBV27	once	TGTGCCAGCAGTTTTAGTCCAGGCGACTATGTCGAGCAGTACTTC	CASSFSPGDYVEQYF
NA	TRBJ1-2	TRBV7-9	NA	TGTGCCAGCAGCTCCGTCCAGGCAAGGGGCTACACCTTC	CASSSVQARGYTF
NA	TRBJ1-1	TRBV18	NA	TGTGCCAGCTCACCAGCGAATAGGGACAAGAACACTGAAGCTTTCTTT	CASSPANRDKNTEAFF
NA	TRBJ1-2	TRBV6-1	few	TGTGCCAGCGAGGAAGAACAGGGTTTCTATGGCTACACCTTC	CASEEEQGFYGYTF
TRBD2	TRBJ2-3	TRBV7-9	NA	TGTGCCAGCAGCTTAGGGACTAGCGGGACAGATACGCAGTATTTT	CASSLGTSGTDTQYF
NA	TRBJ1-5	TRBV28	NA	TGTGCCAGCAGTCGAACGACAGACAATCAGCCCCAGCATTTT	CASSRTTDNQPQHF
NA	TRBJ1-6	TRBV6-5	NA	TGTGCCACCGGTGAGGGTTCCCTCCACTTT	CATGEGSLHF
NA	TRBJ2-7	TRBV7-2	once	TGTGCCAGCAGCCCGACTAGTACCTACGAGCAGTACTTC	CASSPTSTYEQYF
NA	TRBJ2-1	TRBV19	NA	TGTGCCAGTGGAGAAAGACCCTACAATGAGCAGTTCTTC	CASGERPYNEQFF
NA	TRBJ2-5	TRBV7-6	NA	TGTGCCAGCAGCTTAGGGGCAGGCCGAGAAGAGACCCAGTACTTC	CASSLGAGREETQYF
NA	TRBJ1-1	TRBV4-1	few	TGCGCCAGCAGCCATTCGACGGGAAACACTGAAGCTTTCTTT	CASSHSTGNTEAFF
TRBD2	TRBJ2-7	TRBV13	NA	TGTGCCAGCAGCTCTTCCGGGACTAGCGTTCCCTACGAGCAGTACTTC	CASSSSGTSVPYEQYF
NA	TRBJ2-1	TRBV11-3	NA	TGTGCCAGCAGCGAACGGGACTTAGTCTACAATGAGCAGTTCTTC	CASSERDLVYNEQFF
NA	TRBJ2-7	TRBV7-8	NA	TGTGCCAGCAGCTGGGGACTCTTCTACGAGCAGTACTTC	CASSWGLFYEQYF
TRBD1	TRBJ1-1	TRBV19	NA	TGTGCCAGTAGGAGAACAGGGGGCACTGAAGCTTTCTTT	CASRRTGGTEAFF
NA	TRBJ2-7	TRBV4-1	NA	TGCGCCAGCAGCCAAGGTCCTCCGGGGGGCGGGGGTTCCTACGAGCAGTACTTC	CASSQGPPGGGGSYEQYF
NA	TRBJ1-1	TRBV7-9	NA	TGTGCCGGGGCGGGGGGCTCCAACACTGAAGCTTTCTTT	CAGAGGSNTEAFF
TRBD1	TRBJ2-1	TRBV27	NA	TGTGCCAGCAGTAACCGGGACAGGGTGCAGTTCTTC	CASSNRDRVQFF
NA	TRBJ2-7	TRBV27	NA	TGTGCCAGCAGAAGATCAGGGCCTCCTTTTCTCTACGAGCAGTACTTC	CASRRSGPPFLYEQYF
NA	TRBJ2-5	TRBV5-1	NA	TGCGCCAGCAGCTTGTCACAGGGAGGGGAGACCCAGTACTTC	CASSLSQGGETQYF
NA	TRBJ2-1	TRBV28	NA	TGTGCCAGCAGCAACCTCCGTAGCTCCTACAATGAGCAGTTCTTC	CASSNLRSSYNEQFF
NA	TRBJ2-2	TRBV30	NA	TGTGCCTGGAGTGTATCCGGGACAACCACCGGGGAGCTGTTTTTT	CAWSVSGTTTGELFF
NA	TRBJ2-7	TRBV7-9	NA	TGTGCCAGCAGTCGAGCTACAGCACCCTCCTACGAGCAGTACTTC	CASSRATAPSYEQYF
NA	TRBJ2-2	TRBV2	NA	TGTGCCAGCAGAATCCAGGGCGACACCGGGGAGCTGTTTTTT	CASRIQGDTGELFF
TRBD1	TRBJ2-1	TRBV6-4	NA	TGTGCCAGCAGTATATCCCAGGGGGCTTATGGCAATGAGCAGTTCTTC	CASSISQGAYGNEQFF
NA	TRBJ1-4	TRBV19	once	TGTGCCAGTAGTGCCGACAGGCTGGGGGCAACTAATGAAAAACTGTTTTTT	CASSADRLGATNEKLFF
NA	TRBJ2-6	TRBV27	NA	TGTGCCAGCAGTTTTACAGGGGCCAACGTCCTGACTTTC	CASSFTGANVLTF
TRBD1	TRBJ2-1	TRBV27	NA	TGTGCCAGCAGATATTACGGGACAGCCGATGAGCAGTTCTTC	CASRYYGTADEQFF
NA	TRBJ2-3	TRBV5-1	NA	TGCGCCAGCAGCTCCAGCGGAACAGATACGCAGTATTTT	CASSSSGTDTQYF
TRBD1	TRBJ1-2	TRBV10-3	NA	TGTGCCATCAGCAAATCAGGGGGAGGCTACACCTTC	CAISKSGGGYTF
TRBD1	TRBJ1-6	TRBV6-5	NA	TGTGCCAGCAGTTACTTCCCGGGACAGGGCCCTCCCCTCCACTTT	CASSYFPGQGPPLHF
NA	TRBJ1-1	TRBV7-7	NA	TGTGCCAGCAGCAATTTACATGGGAACACTGAAGCTTTCTTT	CASSNLHGNTEAFF
TRBD1	TRBJ1-1	TRBV7-9	NA	TGTGCCAGCAGCTTACAGGGGGCTGGGAGGACTGAAGCTTTCTTT	CASSLQGAGRTEAFF
TRBD1	TRBJ1-5	TRBV27	NA	TGTGCCAGCAGGGGGGGACAGAGCAATCAGCCCCAGCATTTT	CASRGGQSNQPQHF
NA	TRBJ2-1	TRBV2	NA	TGTGCCAGCAGTGCTGGCTCTGGTCACAATGAGCAGTTCTTC	CASSAGSGHNEQFF
NA	TRBJ1-2	TRBV9	few	TGTGCCAGCAGCGATAGGGAGAACTATGGCTACACCTTC	CASSDRENYGYTF
TRBD1	TRBJ1-1	TRBV7-6	NA	TGTGCCAGCAGCTTAGAAGGGACAGGGGGCACTGAAGCTTTCTTT	CASSLEGTGGTEAFF